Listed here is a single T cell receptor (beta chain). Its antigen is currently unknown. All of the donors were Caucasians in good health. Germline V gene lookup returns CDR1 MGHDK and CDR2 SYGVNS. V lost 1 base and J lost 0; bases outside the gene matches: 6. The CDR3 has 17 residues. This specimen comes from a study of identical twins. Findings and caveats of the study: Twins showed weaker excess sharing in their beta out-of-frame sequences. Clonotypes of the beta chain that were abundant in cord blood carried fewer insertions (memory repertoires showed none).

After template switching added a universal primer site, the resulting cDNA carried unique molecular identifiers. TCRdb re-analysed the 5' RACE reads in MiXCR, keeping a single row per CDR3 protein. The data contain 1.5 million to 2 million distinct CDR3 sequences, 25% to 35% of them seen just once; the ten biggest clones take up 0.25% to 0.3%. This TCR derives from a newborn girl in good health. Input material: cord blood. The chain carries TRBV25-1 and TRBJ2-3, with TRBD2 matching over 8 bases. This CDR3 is CASSEFPSGPSTDTQYF. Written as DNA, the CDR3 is TGTGCCAGCAGTGAATTCCCTAGCGGGCCTAGCACAGATACGCAGTATTTT.